A selection of T cell receptor beta chains follows, all from one sample in a study of T cells after posttransplantation cyclophosphamide. Using immunoSEQ multiplex PCR, the repertoire was profiled, and TCRdb retains in-frame clones only, with some absent. The data show approximately 18,000 clones, with none appearing a single time. The material was PBMCs, obtained after allogeneic stem cell transplant with posttransplant cyclophosphamide. The receptors derive from a female patient younger than 45 who received an allogeneic stem cell transplant from a related donor, was CMV-positive, and had no GVHD. These T cells may partly come from the graft donor. CDR3s include the opening cysteine and the closing phenylalanine or tryptophan. A D gene is named only where the DNA matches it firmly. Size values are once, few and many counts, or a class for expanded clones, and some rows have none.

TRBD1,many,TRBV30,TRBJ2-5,CAWMQGQQETQYF,TGTGCCTGGATGCAGGGACAGCAAGAGACCCAGTACTTC
TRBD2,many,TRBV19,TRBJ2-7,CASSITSGDYEQYF,TGTGCCAGTAGTATTACTAGCGGAGACTACGAGCAGTACTTC
-,many,TRBV7-9,TRBJ2-3,CASSAGGARTDTQYF,TGTGCCAGCAGCGCTGGGGGGGCACGCACAGATACGCAGTATTTT
-,many,TRBV7-2,TRBJ2-7,CASSPFSGSSYEQYF,TGTGCCAGCAGCCCTTTTTCTGGGAGTTCCTACGAGCAGTACTTC
-,many,TRBV11-1,TRBJ1-1,CASSRQLNTEAFF,TGTGCCAGCAGCCGACAGCTTAACACTGAAGCTTTCTTT
-,many,TRBV6-4,TRBJ1-1,CASSPNGETEAFF,TGTGCCAGCAGTCCTAACGGGGAGACTGAAGCTTTCTTT
TRBD1,many,TRBV6-4,TRBJ2-3,CARSRDRTKCFTDTQYF,TGTGCCCGCTCCCGGGACAGGACGAAATGCTTCACAGATACGCAGTATTTT
-,-,TRBV6-5,TRBJ1-6,CASSRVSYNSPPHF,TGTGCCAGCAGTCGGGTGTCCTATAATTCACCCCCCCACTTT
TRBD2,many,TRBV7-6,TRBJ2-3,CASSPSGGGTDTQYF,TGTGCCAGCAGCCCTTCGGGGGGAGGCACAGATACGCAGTATTTT
-,many,TRBV28,TRBJ1-4,CASSFARDYKNEKLFF,TGTGCCAGCAGTTTTGCACGAGACTATAAGAATGAAAAACTGTTTTTT